This T cell receptor (beta chain) was recorded in a study of CXCR3-negative and CXCR3-positive naive CD8 T cells. Researchers sorted some 300,000 cells of each CD8+ T cell subset in triplicate. Libraries were UMI-labeled 5' RACE TRB cDNA. TCRdb re-called the 5' RACE reads and gives one entry per CDR3 protein, without DNA. The sample includes roughly 110,000 distinct CDR3 sequences. General study points: Comparably high diversity was seen in both naive subsets, and much lower diversity in memory CD8+ cells. A higher hydrophobicity marked the TRB CDR3s of CXCR3-positive naive cells versus CXCR3-negative naive cells.

About this clonotype: The antigen remains undetermined.

The CDR3 runs 15 residues. Germline V gene data show CDR1 as SEHNR and CDR2 as FQNEAQ (reference sequence). The chain is built from TRBV7-9 and TRBJ2-7; no DNA is available, so the TRBD2 call from TCRdb remains unchecked. Sample: naive CXCR3+ CD8+ T cells from blood. Sample subset: CD45RO-CCR7+CD27+CD95- naive CD8+ T cells expressing CXCR3 (TNR3+). This TCR derives from a human donor in good health. Some clones in this sample may be carry-over from other donors' samples. CDR3 amino acids: CASSEKRGGIHEQYF.